This T cell receptor beta chain stems from a study of T cells in Graves' hyperthyroidism and ophthalmopathy. Disease duration under 2 months; hyperthyroidism patients were aged 18 to 65. RNA transcripts were the template for amplifying TCR beta CDR3 regions. The TCR CDR3 first-round RT-PCR relied on the HTBI primer set. TCRdb analysed the multiplex PCR reads with MiXCR anew, one entry per CDR3 protein. The sample holds about 270,000 distinct CDR3 sequences, roughly 15% seen once. This clonotype was seen many times. Germline CDR1 MNHEY, CDR2 SMNVEV (reference sequence). V lost 1 base, J lost 9 bases, and 22 bases lay in between. This CDR3 is built from 17 residues.

This chain links TRBV27 with TRBJ2-1; TRBD1 or TRBD2 may be the D gene (5 bases each). The receptor's source is a woman between 50 and 59 years old with Graves' hyperthyroidism that later progressed to Graves' ophthalmopathy. The material sequenced was blood. The CDR3 DNA is TGTGCCAGCAGTTTATACCCCATAGGGCAGGGCGGAGGTGAGCAGTTCTTC. This sequence encodes CASSLYPIGQGGGEQFF.